What follows describes a single T cell receptor beta chain. No cognate antigen has been identified for it. No quality values exist for individual bases; no much larger clone is one base distant. These data belong to a study of T cell repertoires in cytomegalovirus infection (dated by TCRdb to 2018 to 2020). In the study overall: Peptide stimulations targeted recently identified HLA-C-restricted CMV epitopes, whose presentation resists viral immunomodulation, together with well-studied HLA-B-restricted epitopes. Donor HLA type was relevant to the analysis, because carriage of CMV infection together with the matching HLA type was indicated by public TCR beta signatures. Summary of the overall study and its limitations: Cumulative frequency of public TCR beta family members discriminated carriers of CMV infection plus the relevant HLA type in this cohort and an independent 352-donor cohort. In the ex vivo response, HLA-C-restricted CMV-specific TCR beta clonotypes were dominant, and in two of eight donors the single most frequent clonotype came from this HLA-C-restricted group.

V drops 0 bases and J drops 8 bases, leaving 19 bases in between. Measured from the cysteine to the phenylalanine, the CDR3 is 16 residues long. Solely the CDR3 DNA is kept, with 48 bases framed from the first base. The germline V gene sets CDR1 to KGHSH and CDR2 to LQKENI. Instrument on record: Illumina HiSeq 1500. In-frame beta chains were kept once TCRdb had trimmed the public reads at Q25 with fastp and called clones with MiXCR. Each CDR3 protein gets just one entry, which takes the most common genes and DNA from the rows behind it. The sample contains about 310,000 distinct CDR3 sequences, approximately 25% of them found a single time. The top ten constitute 10% to 15% of the sample. Explained via the paper, the treatment or condition label denotes: in vitro stimulation with specific CMV peptide epitopes to enrich CMV-specific T cells.

The sequence links TRBV18 to TRBJ1-2; the D gene cannot be resolved reliably. This material consisted of cultured PBMCs, taken from culture after CMV antigen stimulation. This clonotype originated in a human donor in good health (CMV status not recorded). Some clones in this sample may be carry-over from other donors' samples. The CDR3 region has the sequence CASSPPVWPTEGGYTF. The nucleotides read TGTGCCAGCTCACCACCGGTTTGGCCGACCGAAGGAGGCTACACCTTC.